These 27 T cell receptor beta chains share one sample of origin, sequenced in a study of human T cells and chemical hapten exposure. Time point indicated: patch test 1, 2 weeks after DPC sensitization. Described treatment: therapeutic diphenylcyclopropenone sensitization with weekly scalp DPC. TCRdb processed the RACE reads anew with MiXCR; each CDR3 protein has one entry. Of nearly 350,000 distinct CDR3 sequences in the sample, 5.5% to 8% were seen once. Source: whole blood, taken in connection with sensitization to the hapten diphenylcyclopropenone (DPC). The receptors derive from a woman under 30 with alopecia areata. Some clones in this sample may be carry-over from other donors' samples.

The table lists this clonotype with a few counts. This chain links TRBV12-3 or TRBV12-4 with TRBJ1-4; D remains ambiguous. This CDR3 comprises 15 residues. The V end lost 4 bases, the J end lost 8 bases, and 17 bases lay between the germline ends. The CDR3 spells CASSSRHVRLEKLFF. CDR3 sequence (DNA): TGTGCCAGCAGTTCCAGACATGTCAGACTCGAAAAACTGTTTTTT.

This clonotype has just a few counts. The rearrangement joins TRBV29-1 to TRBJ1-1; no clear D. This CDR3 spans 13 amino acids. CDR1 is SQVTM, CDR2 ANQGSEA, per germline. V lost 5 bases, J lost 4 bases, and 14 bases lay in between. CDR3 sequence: CSVFRGGSTEAFF. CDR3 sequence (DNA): TGCAGCGTTTTTCGGGGAGGGAGCACTGAAGCTTTCTTT.

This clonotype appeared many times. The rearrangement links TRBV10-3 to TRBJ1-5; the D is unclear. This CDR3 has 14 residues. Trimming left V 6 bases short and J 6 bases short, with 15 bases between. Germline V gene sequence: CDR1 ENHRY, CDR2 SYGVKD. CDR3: CAISEENSVQPQHF. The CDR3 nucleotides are TGTGCCATCAGCGAGGAAAACAGTGTTCAGCCCCAGCATTTT.

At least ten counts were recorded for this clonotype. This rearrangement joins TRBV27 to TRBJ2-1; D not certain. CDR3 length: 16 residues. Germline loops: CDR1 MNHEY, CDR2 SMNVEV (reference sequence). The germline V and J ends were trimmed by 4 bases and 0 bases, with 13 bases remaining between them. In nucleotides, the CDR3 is TGTGCCAGCAGTTCCCCTACTCGTAGCTCCTACAATGAGCAGTTCTTC. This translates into CASSSPTRSSYNEQFF.

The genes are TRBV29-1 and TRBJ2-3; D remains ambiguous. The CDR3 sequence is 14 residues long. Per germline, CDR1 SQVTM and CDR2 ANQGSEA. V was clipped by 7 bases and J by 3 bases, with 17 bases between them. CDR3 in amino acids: CSAGSAFLTDTQYF. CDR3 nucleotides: TGCAGCGCTGGGTCGGCGTTTTTAACAGATACGCAGTATTTT.

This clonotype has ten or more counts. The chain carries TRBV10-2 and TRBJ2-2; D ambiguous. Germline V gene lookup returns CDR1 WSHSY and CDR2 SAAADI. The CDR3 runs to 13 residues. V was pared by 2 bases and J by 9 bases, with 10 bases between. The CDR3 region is CASSEVAAWELFF. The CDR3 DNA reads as TGCGCCAGCAGTGAGGTTGCCGCCTGGGAGCTGTTTTTT.

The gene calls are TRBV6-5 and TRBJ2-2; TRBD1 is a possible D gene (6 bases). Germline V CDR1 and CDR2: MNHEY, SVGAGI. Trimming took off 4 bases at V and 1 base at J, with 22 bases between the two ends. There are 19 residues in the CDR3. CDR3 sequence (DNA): TGTGCCAGCAGTTCACCAGATCTTAGGACAGATTGGAACACCGGGGAGCTGTTTTTT. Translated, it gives CASSSPDLRTDWNTGELFF.

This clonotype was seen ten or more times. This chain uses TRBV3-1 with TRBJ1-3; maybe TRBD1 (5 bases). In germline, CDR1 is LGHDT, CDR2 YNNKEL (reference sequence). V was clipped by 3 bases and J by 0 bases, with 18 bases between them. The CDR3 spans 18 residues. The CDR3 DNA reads TGTGCCAGCAGCCATTCCTATTCCTTACAGGTCTCTGGAAACACCATATATTTT. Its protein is CASSHSYSLQVSGNTIYF.

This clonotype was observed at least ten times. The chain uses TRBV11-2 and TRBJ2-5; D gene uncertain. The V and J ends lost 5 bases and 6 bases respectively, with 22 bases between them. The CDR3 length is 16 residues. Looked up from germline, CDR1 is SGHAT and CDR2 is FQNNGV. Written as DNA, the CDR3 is TGTGCCAGCAGCGGACGGGCCTACCTCGCCAAGCAGACCCAGTACTTC. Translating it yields CASSGRAYLAKQTQYF.

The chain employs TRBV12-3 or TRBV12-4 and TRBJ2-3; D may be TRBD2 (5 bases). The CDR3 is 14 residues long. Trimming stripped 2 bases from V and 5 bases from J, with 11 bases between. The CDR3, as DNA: TGTGCCAGCAGTTTAAGAGGGTTTATAGATACGCAGTATTTT. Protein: CASSLRGFIDTQYF.

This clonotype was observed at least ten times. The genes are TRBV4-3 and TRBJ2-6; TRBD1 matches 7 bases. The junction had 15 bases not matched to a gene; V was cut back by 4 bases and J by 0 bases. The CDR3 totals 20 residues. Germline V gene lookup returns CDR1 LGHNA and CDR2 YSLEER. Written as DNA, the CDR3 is TGCGCCAGCAGCCCCCGGCTAGGACAGGAGACTTCCTCTGGGGCCAACGTCCTGACTTTC. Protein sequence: CASSPRLGQETSSGANVLTF.

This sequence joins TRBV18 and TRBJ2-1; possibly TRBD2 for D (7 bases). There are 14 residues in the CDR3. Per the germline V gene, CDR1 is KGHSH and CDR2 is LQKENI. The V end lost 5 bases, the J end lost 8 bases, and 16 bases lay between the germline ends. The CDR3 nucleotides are TGTGCCAGCTCATCCCCAGGGGAGGGCCATGAGCAGTTCTTC. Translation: CASSSPGEGHEQFF. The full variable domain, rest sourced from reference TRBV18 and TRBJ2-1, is NAGVMQNPRHLVRRRGQEARLRCSPMKGHSHVYWYRQLPEEGLKFMVYLQKENIIDESGMPKERFSAEFPKEGPSILRIQQVVRGDSAAYFCASSSPGEGHEQFFGPGTRLTVL.

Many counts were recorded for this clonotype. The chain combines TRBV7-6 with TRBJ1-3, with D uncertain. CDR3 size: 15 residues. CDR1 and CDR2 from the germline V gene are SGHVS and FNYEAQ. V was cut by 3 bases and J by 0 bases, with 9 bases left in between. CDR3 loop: CASSLTGSSGNTIYF. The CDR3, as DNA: TGTGCCAGCAGCTTGACCGGGAGCTCTGGAAACACCATATATTTT.

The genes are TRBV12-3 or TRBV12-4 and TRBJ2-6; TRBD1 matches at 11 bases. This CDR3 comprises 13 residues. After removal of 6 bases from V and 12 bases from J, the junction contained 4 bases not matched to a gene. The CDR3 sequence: CASRDRGPSVLTF. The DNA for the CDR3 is TGTGCCAGCAGGGACAGGGGGCCTAGCGTCCTGACTTTC.

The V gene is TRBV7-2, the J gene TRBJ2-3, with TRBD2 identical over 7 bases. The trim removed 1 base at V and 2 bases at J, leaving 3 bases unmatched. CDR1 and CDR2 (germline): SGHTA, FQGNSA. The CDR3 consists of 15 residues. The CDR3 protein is CASSLEAGPTDTQYF. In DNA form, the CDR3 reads TGTGCCAGCAGCTTAGAAGCGGGGCCCACAGATACGCAGTATTTT.

The chain's CDR3 is CSATRGISYNEQFF. The CDR3 nucleotides are TGCAGTGCTACCCGAGGGATCTCCTACAATGAGCAGTTCTTC. This chain joins TRBV20-1 and TRBJ2-1, with D tentatively TRBD2 (5 bases). The CDR3 runs 14 residues. Trimming pared 4 bases from V and 0 bases from J, leaving 10 bases between. Germline V gene data show CDR1 as DFQATT and CDR2 as SNEGSKA (reference sequence).

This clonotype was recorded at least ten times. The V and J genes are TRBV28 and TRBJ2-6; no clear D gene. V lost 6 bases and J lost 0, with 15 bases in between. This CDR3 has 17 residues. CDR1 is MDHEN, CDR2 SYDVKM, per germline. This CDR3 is CASSQLQQDSGANVLTF. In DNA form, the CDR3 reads TGTGCCAGCAGCCAACTCCAACAAGACTCTGGGGCCAACGTCCTGACTTTC.

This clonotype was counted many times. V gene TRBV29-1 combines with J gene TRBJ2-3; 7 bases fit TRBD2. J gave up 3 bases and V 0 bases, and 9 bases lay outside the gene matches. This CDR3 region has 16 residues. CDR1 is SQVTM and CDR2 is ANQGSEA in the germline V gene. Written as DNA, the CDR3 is TGCAGCGTTGAAGAGCCCGGGAGGTGGGGAACAGATACGCAGTATTTT. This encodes CSVEEPGRWGTDTQYF.

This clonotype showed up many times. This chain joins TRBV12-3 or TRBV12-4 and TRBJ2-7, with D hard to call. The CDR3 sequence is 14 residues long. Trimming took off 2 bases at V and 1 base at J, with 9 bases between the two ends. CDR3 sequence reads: CASSLNGPSYEQYF. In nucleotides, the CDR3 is TGTGCCAGCAGTTTAAATGGCCCGTCCTACGAGCAGTACTTC.

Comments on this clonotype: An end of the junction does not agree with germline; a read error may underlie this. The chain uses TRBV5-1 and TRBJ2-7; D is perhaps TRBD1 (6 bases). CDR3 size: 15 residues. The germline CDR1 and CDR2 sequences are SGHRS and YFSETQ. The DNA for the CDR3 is TGCGACAGCAGCCGAACGACAGGCCCGTCCTACGAGCAGTACTTC. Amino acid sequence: CDSSRTTGPSYEQYF. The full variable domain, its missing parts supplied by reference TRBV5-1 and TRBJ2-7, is KAGVTQTPRYLIKTRGQQVTLSCSPISGHRSVSWYQQTPGQGLQFLFEYFSETQRNKGNFPGRFSGRQFSNSRSEMNVSTLELGDSALYLCDSSRTTGPSYEQYFGPGTRLTVT.

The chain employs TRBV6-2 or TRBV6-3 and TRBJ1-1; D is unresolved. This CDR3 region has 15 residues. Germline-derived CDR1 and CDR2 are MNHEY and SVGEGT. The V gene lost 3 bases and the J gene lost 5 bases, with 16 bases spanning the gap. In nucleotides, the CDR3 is TGTGCCAGCAGTTATTCTCCAATCGGAGGGACTGAAGCTTTCTTT. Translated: CASSYSPIGGTEAFF.

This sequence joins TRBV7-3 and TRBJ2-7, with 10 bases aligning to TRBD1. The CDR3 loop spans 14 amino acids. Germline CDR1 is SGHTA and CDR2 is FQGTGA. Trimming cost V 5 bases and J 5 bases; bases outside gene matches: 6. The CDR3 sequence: CASSPRDRGDEQYF. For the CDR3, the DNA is TGTGCCAGCAGCCCCCGGGACAGGGGTGACGAGCAGTACTTC.

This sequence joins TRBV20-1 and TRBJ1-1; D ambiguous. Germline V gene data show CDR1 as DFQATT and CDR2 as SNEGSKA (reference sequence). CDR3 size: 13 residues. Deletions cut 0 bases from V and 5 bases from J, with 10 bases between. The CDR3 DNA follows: TGCAGTGCTAGAGATGGGCAGTATACTGAAGCTTTCTTT. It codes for CSARDGQYTEAFF.

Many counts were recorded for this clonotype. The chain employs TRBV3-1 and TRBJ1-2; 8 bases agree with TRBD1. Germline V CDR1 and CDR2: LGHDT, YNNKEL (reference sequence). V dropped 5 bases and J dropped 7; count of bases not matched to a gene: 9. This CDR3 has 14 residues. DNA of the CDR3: TGTGCCAGCAGCTTTGACAGGGGTCGAACTGGCTACACCTTC. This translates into CASSFDRGRTGYTF.

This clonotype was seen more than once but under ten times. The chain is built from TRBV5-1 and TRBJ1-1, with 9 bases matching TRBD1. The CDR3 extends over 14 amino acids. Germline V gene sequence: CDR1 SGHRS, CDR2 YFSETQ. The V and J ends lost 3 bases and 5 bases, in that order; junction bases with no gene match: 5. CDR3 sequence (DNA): TGCGCCAGCAGCTCTACAGGGGGCAAAACTGAAGCTTTCTTT. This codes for CASSSTGGKTEAFF. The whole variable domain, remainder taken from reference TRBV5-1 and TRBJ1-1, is KAGVTQTPRYLIKTRGQQVTLSCSPISGHRSVSWYQQTPGQGLQFLFEYFSETQRNKGNFPGRFSGRQFSNSRSEMNVSTLELGDSALYLCASSSTGGKTEAFFGQGTRLTVV.

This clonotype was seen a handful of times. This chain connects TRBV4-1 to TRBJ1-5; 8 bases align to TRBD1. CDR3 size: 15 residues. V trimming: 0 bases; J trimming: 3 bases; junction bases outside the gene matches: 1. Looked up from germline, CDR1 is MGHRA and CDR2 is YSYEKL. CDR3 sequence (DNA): TGCGCCAGCAGCCAAGAGGACAGGGACAATCAGCCCCAGCATTTT. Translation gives CASSQEDRDNQPQHF.

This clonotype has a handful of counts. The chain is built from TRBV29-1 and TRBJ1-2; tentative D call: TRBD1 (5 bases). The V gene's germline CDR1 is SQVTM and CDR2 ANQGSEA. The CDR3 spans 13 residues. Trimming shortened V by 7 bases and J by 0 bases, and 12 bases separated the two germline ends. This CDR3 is CSATPGTNYGYTF. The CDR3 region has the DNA TGCAGCGCTACCCCAGGGACTAACTATGGCTACACCTTC.